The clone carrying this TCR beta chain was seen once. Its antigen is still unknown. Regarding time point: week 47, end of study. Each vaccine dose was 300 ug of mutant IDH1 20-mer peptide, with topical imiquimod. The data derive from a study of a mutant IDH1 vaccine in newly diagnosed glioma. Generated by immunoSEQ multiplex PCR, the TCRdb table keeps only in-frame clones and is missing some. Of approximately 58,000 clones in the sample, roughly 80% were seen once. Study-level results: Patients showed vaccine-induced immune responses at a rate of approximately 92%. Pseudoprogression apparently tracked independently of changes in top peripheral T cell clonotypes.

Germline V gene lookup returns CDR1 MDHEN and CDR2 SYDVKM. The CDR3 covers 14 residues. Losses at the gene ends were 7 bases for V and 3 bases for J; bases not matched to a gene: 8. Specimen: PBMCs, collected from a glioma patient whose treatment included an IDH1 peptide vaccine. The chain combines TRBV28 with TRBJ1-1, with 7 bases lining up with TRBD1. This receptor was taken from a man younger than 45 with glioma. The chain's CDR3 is CASNVQGTDTEAFF. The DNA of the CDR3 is TGTGCCAGCAACGTACAGGGGACCGACACTGAAGCTTTCTTT.